The rows below give T cell receptor beta chains drawn from one sample of a study of beta chain features in type 1 diabetes. The data were produced by immunoSEQ multiplex PCR, yet TCRdb's version contains in-frame clones alone and is incomplete. The table lists fewer than 550,000 clones, 11% of them singletons. Input material: naive CD4+ T cells from blood. The receptors shown here come from a woman aged 18-35 years in good health. The CDR3 runs from the conserved cysteine through the conserved F or W. Fields, in order: J gene, V gene, CDR3 protein.

j_gene: TRBJ2-5; v_gene: TRBV4-2; CDR3aa: CASSQEAGVETQYF
j_gene: TRBJ1-5; v_gene: TRBV29-1; CDR3aa: CSASPGPNQPQHF
j_gene: TRBJ2-3; v_gene: TRBV7-2; CDR3aa: CASSLVGTAGDTQYF
j_gene: TRBJ2-5; v_gene: TRBV5-4; CDR3aa: CASSLVPETQYF
j_gene: TRBJ1-2; v_gene: TRBV20-1; CDR3aa: CSARDNYGYTF
j_gene: TRBJ2-4; v_gene: TRBV29-1; CDR3aa: CSGTFRDRAKNIQYF
j_gene: TRBJ2-2; v_gene: TRBV27; CDR3aa: CASRASMRTGNTGELFF
j_gene: TRBJ2-7; v_gene: TRBV20-1; CDR3aa: CSASSGHEQYF
j_gene: TRBJ2-2; v_gene: TRBV7-2; CDR3aa: CASGKGPPNTGELFF
j_gene: TRBJ1-2; v_gene: TRBV15; CDR3aa: CATSRVQADPRVSGYTF
j_gene: TRBJ2-5; v_gene: TRBV6-5; CDR3aa: CASRRQVEETQYF
j_gene: TRBJ1-2; v_gene: TRBV7-9; CDR3aa: CASSLARLDGYTF
j_gene: TRBJ2-1; v_gene: TRBV5-1; CDR3aa: CASSLSGTGYNEQFF
j_gene: TRBJ2-2; v_gene: TRBV28; CDR3aa: CASSREQLGTGELFF
j_gene: TRBJ2-1; v_gene: TRBV7-2; CDR3aa: CASSPSGGFNEQFF
j_gene: TRBJ2-7; v_gene: TRBV29-1; CDR3aa: CSVDVGKGITYEQYF
j_gene: TRBJ2-7; v_gene: TRBV23-1; CDR3aa: CASSPLGGEQYF
j_gene: TRBJ2-5; v_gene: TRBV18; CDR3aa: CASSPQGVYETQYF
j_gene: TRBJ2-7; v_gene: TRBV4-2; CDR3aa: CASSQETFGYEQYF
j_gene: TRBJ2-2; v_gene: TRBV14; CDR3aa: CASSQVFAGELFF
j_gene: TRBJ1-1; v_gene: TRBV4-1; CDR3aa: CASSHVKGEITEAFF
j_gene: TRBJ1-2; v_gene: TRBV10-3; CDR3aa: CAVRDIRFNYGYTF
j_gene: TRBJ1-2; v_gene: TRBV14; CDR3aa: CASSPTPATGYGYTF
j_gene: TRBJ2-1; v_gene: TRBV5-6; CDR3aa: CASIKWAGQRDYNEQFF
j_gene: TRBJ2-1; v_gene: TRBV15; CDR3aa: CATTPTGGYNEQFF
j_gene: TRBJ2-6; v_gene: TRBV4-1; CDR3aa: CASSQDWFPGANVLTF
j_gene: TRBJ2-7; v_gene: TRBV7-2; CDR3aa: CASSLTTGSYEQYF
j_gene: TRBJ2-1; v_gene: TRBV4-3; CDR3aa: CASARELAGIYNEQFF
j_gene: TRBJ2-5; v_gene: TRBV15; CDR3aa: CATSTHITAGTQYF
j_gene: TRBJ2-5; v_gene: TRBV5-4; CDR3aa: CASSRPGQAQETQYF
j_gene: TRBJ1-3; v_gene: TRBV29-1; CDR3aa: CSVGTRPGNTIYF
j_gene: TRBJ1-1; v_gene: TRBV5-4; CDR3aa: CASSPGQTLNTEAFF
j_gene: TRBJ2-7; v_gene: TRBV5-6; CDR3aa: CASRAKSRSWDF
j_gene: TRBJ2-7; v_gene: TRBV4-2; CDR3aa: CASSQDRTTSNEQYF
j_gene: TRBJ2-1; v_gene: TRBV29-1; CDR3aa: CSVLRGHEQFF
j_gene: TRBJ1-4; v_gene: TRBV29-1; CDR3aa: CSVEPGAGEKLFF
j_gene: TRBJ1-2; v_gene: TRBV6-1; CDR3aa: CASSASPGTGSYTF
j_gene: TRBJ2-7; v_gene: TRBV4-3; CDR3aa: CASSQDRTSASYEQYF
j_gene: TRBJ2-1; v_gene: TRBV25-1; CDR3aa: CASSHYFYNEQFF
j_gene: TRBJ1-1; v_gene: TRBV19; CDR3aa: CASSKLWNTEAFF
j_gene: TRBJ2-7; v_gene: TRBV19; CDR3aa: CASSMSDLPTYEQYF
j_gene: TRBJ1-2; v_gene: TRBV23-1; CDR3aa: CASSQPTARYGYTF
j_gene: TRBJ2-7; v_gene: TRBV7-2; CDR3aa: CASSLVTGYEQYF
j_gene: TRBJ2-5; v_gene: TRBV6-1; CDR3aa: CAGGQSETQYF
j_gene: TRBJ2-4; v_gene: TRBV19; CDR3aa: CASRTLGRENIQYF
j_gene: TRBJ1-1; v_gene: TRBV2; CDR3aa: CASKKDSNTEAFF
j_gene: TRBJ1-6; v_gene: TRBV15; CDR3aa: CATSTSGQGRNSPLHF
j_gene: TRBJ2-5; v_gene: TRBV9; CDR3aa: CASSVQGTQETQYF
j_gene: TRBJ2-3; v_gene: TRBV2; CDR3aa: CASSRELGRDTQYF
j_gene: TRBJ2-1; v_gene: TRBV7-3; CDR3aa: CASSSYPVRPGNEQFF
j_gene: TRBJ2-5; v_gene: TRBV18; CDR3aa: CASSRQGSWETQYF
j_gene: TRBJ2-3; v_gene: TRBV7-8; CDR3aa: CASSPGTGLRADTQYF
j_gene: TRBJ1-2; v_gene: TRBV29-1; CDR3aa: CSVHERINYGYTF
j_gene: TRBJ2-1; v_gene: TRBV4-2; CDR3aa: CASSQGTSEYNEQFF
j_gene: TRBJ1-3; v_gene: TRBV30; CDR3aa: CAWSGDSRRRNTIYF